This entry lists 6 T cell receptor beta chains sequenced from one sample in a study of beta chain features in type 1 diabetes. The entirety of the isolated RNA underwent reverse transcription, so expressed TCRB transcripts were sequenced. Sequencing used immunoSEQ multiplex PCR; TCRdb keeps in-frame clones, though not all of them. Of a few hundred thousand clones in the sample, 9.6% were seen once. The sample taken for sequencing was naive CD4+ T cells from blood. These receptor sequences come from a young woman in good health.

This clone occurred a few times. The chain has TRBV6-1 and TRBJ1-2; D is ambiguous. With 7 bases removed from V and 4 bases from J, the gap between germline ends came to 10 bases. The germline CDR1 and CDR2 sequences are MNHNS and SASEGT. The CDR3 is 12 amino acids. CDR3 nucleotide sequence: TGTGCCAGCAATAGACAAGCCTATGGCTACACCTTC. Protein: CASNRQAYGYTF.

The genes are TRBV30 and TRBJ2-7; 10 bases align to TRBD2. J lost 4 bases, V lost 0 bases, and 3 bases had no gene match. The CDR3 runs 14 residues. Per germline, CDR1 GTSNPN and CDR2 SVGIG (reference sequence). CDR3 region: CAWSVSSGRYEQYF. For the CDR3, the DNA is TGTGCCTGGAGTGTGTCTAGCGGGAGATACGAGCAGTACTTC. Based on the CDR3 plus reference TRBV30 and TRBJ2-7, the full variable domain is SQTIHQWPATLVQPVGSPLSLECTVEGTSNPNLYWYRQAAGRGLQLLFYSVGIGQISSEVPQNLSASRPQDRQFILSSKKLLLSDSGFYLCAWSVSSGRYEQYFGPGTRLTVT.

This chain joins TRBV30 and TRBJ2-7, with D possibly matching TRBD1 (6 bases). Germline assignment: CDR1 GTSNPN and CDR2 SVGIG (reference sequence). V shed 4 bases and J shed 0 bases, with 7 bases lying between them. There are 12 residues in the CDR3. The CDR3 loop reads CAWTDSSYEQYF. In DNA form, the CDR3 reads TGTGCCTGGACGGACAGCTCCTACGAGCAGTACTTC.

This clone has at least ten counts. The chain joins TRBV4-2 to TRBJ1-6; D is undetermined. Trimming cost V 0 bases and J 7 bases, with 7 bases left between them. CDR1 LGHNA and CDR2 YNFKEQ come from the germline V gene. The CDR3 length is 14 residues. CDR3: CASSQDTTNSPLHF. The CDR3 region has the DNA TGTGCCAGCAGCCAAGATACTACGAATTCACCCCTCCACTTT.

This clone was seen only a few times. The chain combines TRBV28 with TRBJ2-3; 7 bases are a match to TRBD2. J was trimmed by 4 bases and V by 9 bases; bases with no gene match: 13. The CDR3 sequence is 15 residues long. Germline loops: CDR1 MDHEN, CDR2 SYDVKM. CDR3 nucleotide sequence: TGTGCCAGTTCTAGCGGTGGGGCCCCCCCAGATACGCAGTATTTT. Protein product: CASSSGGAPPDTQYF.

The genes are TRBV12-5 and TRBJ1-5; unclear D gene. V was shortened by 3 bases and J by 2 bases, with 11 bases between the two germline ends. Germline V gives CDR1 LGHNT, CDR2 FRNRAP. The CDR3 sequence is 15 residues long. Here the CDR3 reads CASGFSGRGNQPQHF. The CDR3 nucleotides read TGTGCTAGTGGTTTCTCTGGGAGGGGCAATCAGCCCCAGCATTTT.